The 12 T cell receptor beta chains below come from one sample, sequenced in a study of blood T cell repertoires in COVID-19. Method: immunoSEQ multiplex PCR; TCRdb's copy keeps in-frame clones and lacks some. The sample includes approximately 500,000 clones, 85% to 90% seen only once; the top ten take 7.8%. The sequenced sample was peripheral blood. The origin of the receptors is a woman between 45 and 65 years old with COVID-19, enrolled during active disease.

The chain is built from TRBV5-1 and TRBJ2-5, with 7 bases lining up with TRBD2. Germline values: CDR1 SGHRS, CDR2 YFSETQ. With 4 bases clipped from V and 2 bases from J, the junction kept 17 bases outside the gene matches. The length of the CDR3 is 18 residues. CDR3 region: CASSVRTSSFSGQETQYF. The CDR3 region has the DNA TGCGCCAGCAGCGTCCGGACTAGTAGTTTCTCAGGTCAAGAGACCCAGTACTTC. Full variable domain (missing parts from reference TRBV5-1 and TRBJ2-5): KAGVTQTPRYLIKTRGQQVTLSCSPISGHRSVSWYQQTPGQGLQFLFEYFSETQRNKGNFPGRFSGRQFSNSRSEMNVSTLELGDSALYLCASSVRTSSFSGQETQYFGPGTRLLVL.

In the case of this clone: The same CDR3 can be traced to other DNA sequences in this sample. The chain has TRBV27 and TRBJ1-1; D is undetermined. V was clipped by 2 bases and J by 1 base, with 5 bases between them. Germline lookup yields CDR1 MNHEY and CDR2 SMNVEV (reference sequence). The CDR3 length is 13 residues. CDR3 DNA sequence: TGTGCCAGCAGTTTACGAGAGAACACTGAAGCTTTCTTT. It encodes CASSLRENTEAFF.

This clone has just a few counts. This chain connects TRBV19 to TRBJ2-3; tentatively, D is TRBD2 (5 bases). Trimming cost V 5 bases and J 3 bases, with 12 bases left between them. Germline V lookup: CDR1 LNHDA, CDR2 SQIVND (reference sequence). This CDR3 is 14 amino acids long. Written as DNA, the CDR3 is TGTGCCAGTAGTGTGGACTTGATTACAGATACGCAGTATTTT. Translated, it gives CASSVDLITDTQYF. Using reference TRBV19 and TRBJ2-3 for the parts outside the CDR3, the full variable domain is DGGITQSPKYLFRKEGQNVTLSCEQNLNHDAMYWYRQDPGQGLRLIYYSQIVNDFQKGDIAEGYSVSREKKESFPLTVTSAQKNPTAFYLCASSVDLITDTQYFGPGTRLTVL.

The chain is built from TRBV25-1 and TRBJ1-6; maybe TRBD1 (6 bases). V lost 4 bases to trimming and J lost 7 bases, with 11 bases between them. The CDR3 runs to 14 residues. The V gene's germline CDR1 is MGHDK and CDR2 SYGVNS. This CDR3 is CASSARGGNSPLHF. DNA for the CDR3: TGTGCCAGCAGTGCCCGCGGGGGCAATTCACCCCTCCACTTT.

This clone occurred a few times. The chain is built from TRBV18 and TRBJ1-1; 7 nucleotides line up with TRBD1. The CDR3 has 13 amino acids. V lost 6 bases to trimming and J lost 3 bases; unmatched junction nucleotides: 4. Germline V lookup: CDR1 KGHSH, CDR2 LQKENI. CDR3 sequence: CASSRQGDTEAFF. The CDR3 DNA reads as TGTGCCAGCTCGCGACAGGGTGACACTGAAGCTTTCTTT. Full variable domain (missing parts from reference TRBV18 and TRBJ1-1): NAGVMQNPRHLVRRRGQEARLRCSPMKGHSHVYWYRQLPEEGLKFMVYLQKENIIDESGMPKERFSAEFPKEGPSILRIQQVVRGDSAAYFCASSRQGDTEAFFGQGTRLTVV.

DNA for the CDR3: TGTGCCAGCAGTTACGCAGGGTATAGCTCTGGAAACACCATATATTTT. This sequence encodes CASSYAGYSSGNTIYF. V and J are TRBV6-5 and TRBJ1-3; D may be TRBD1 (5 bases). This CDR3 spans 16 amino acids. Trimming shortened V by 2 bases and J by 0 bases, and 11 bases separated the two germline ends. Germline V gene data show CDR1 as MNHEY and CDR2 as SVGAGI.

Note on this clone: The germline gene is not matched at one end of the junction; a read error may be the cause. Written as DNA, the CDR3 is TGTGCCAGCAGGGAAGGAGTTGAGACAGGCTATGGCTACACCTTC. It encodes CASREGVETGYGYTF. This chain links TRBV6-1 with TRBJ1-2; TRBD1 is a possible D gene (6 bases). Germline V lookup: CDR1 MNHNS, CDR2 SASEGT. The CDR3 has 15 residues.

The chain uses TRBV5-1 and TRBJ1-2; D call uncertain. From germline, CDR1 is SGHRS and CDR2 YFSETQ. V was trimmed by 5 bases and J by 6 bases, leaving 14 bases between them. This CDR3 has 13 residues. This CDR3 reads CASRDSPNDGYTF. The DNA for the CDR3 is TGCGCCAGCAGGGATAGCCCCAACGATGGCTACACCTTC. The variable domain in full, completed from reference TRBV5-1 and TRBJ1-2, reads KAGVTQTPRYLIKTRGQQVTLSCSPISGHRSVSWYQQTPGQGLQFLFEYFSETQRNKGNFPGRFSGRQFSNSRSEMNVSTLELGDSALYLCASRDSPNDGYTFGSGTRLTVV.

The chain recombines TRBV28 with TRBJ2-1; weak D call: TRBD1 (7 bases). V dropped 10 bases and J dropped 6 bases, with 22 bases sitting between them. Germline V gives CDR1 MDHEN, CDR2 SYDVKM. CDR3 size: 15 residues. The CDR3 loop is CATEEGAASANEQFF. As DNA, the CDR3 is TGTGCCACCGAGGAGGGGGCGGCTTCGGCCAATGAGCAGTTCTTC.

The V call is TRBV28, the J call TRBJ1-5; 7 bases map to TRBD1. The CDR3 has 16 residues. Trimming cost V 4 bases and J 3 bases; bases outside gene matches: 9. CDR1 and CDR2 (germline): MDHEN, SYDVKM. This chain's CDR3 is CASSSATGSTNQPQHF. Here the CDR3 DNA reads TGTGCCAGCAGTTCTGCGACAGGGTCTACCAATCAGCCCCAGCATTTT. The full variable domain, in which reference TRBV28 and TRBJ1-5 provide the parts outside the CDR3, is DVKVTQSSRYLVKRTGEKVFLECVQDMDHENMFWYRQDPGLGLRLIYFSYDVKMKEKGDIPEGYSVSREKKERFSLILESASTNQTSMYLCASSSATGSTNQPQHFGDGTRLSIL.

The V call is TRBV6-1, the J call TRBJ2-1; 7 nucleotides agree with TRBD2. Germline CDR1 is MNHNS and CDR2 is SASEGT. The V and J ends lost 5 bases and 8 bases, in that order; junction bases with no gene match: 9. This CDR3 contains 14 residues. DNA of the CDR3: TGTGCCAGCAGTTCCCCAATTGGGGGGGATGAGCAGTTCTTC. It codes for CASSSPIGGDEQFF.

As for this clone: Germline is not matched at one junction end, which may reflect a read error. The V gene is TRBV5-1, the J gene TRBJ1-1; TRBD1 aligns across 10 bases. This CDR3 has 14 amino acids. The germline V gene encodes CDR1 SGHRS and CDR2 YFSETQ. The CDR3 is CASTLETGGAWPFF. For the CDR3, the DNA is TGCGCCAGCACCTTGGAGACAGGGGGCGCCTGGCCTTTCTTT.